This TCR beta chain was retrieved from a study of blood T cell repertoires in COVID-19 (dated by TCRdb to the early 2020s). Study-wide context: Samples covering the acute and convalescent phases of COVID-19 were provided by collaborators in the United States, Italy and Spain. The prospective study material was composed of cDNA or gDNA derived from T cells, B-cell-depleted T cells, or PBMCs. Subjects who had been exposed to COVID-19, were actively infected with it, or had recovered from it provided the deeply sampled blood TCRbeta repertoires that made up the dataset. A freely available public database, intended as a resource for researchers studying the immune response to SARS-CoV-2, is where the repertoires were released. The samples were drawn from two sources: the first 160 participants of the ongoing ImmuneRACE study, and over 1,000 subjects contributed by 6 global collaborators. The sample metadata nearly always contained a de-identified subject ID, COVID-19 status, age in years and sex. Where HLA class I and class II types were available, the types were taken from metadata supplied by the sample provider, not from assay-based typing. Broad study findings and their caveats: The quantity of clinical and demographic metadata differed by source and by participant and was supplied without curation.

Points on this clone: The specificity of this receptor is unknown. No clone much larger than this one lies a single base away; base qualities are absent.

TCRbeta CDR3 regions were amplified from genomic DNA using the immunoSEQ Assay, a bias-controlled multiplex PCR. In the source study's methods: Nucleated cell counts per sample were estimated from amplification of reference gene primers within the assay. Sequence reads were collapsed and filtered to measure the absolute abundance of every unique TCRbeta CDR3 rearrangement. For each sample, productive Simpson clonality was calculated as the square root of Simpson's diversity index over productive rearrangements. TCRdb stores this immuneACCESS table with in-frame sequences only. Part of the clones is absent; in the studies checked, under half of the shortfall reflects unresolved V genes, and no reason is known for the rest. V, J and clone size are those of that table, while D and trimming were read from the DNA. In this sample the table shows 65,000 to 80,000 clones, more than 75% of which occur a single time. The top ten hold 10% to 15% of the sample.

Whole blood was collected in K2EDTA tubes by collaborating institutions according to the institutions' own protocols. For TCRbeta analysis, collaborator samples were shipped as frozen whole blood, as isolated PBMCs, or as DNA extracted from either sample type. The sample was peripheral blood. This receptor was obtained from a human donor in a cohort sampled during active COVID-19.

Read as DNA, the sequence is TGCGCCAGCAGCCTCCCCGGGACTAGCGGGCCCAACTTAGCCAAAAACATTCAGTACTTC. This yields the protein CASSLPGTSGPNLAKNIQYF. The rearranged chain carries TRBV5-1 and TRBJ2-4; 12 bases in the junction line up with TRBD2. From cysteine to phenylalanine, the CDR3 is 20 amino acids long. Kept here is only the CDR3 DNA, which spans 60 bases and is read in frame from base 1. Looking up the germline V gene yields CDR1 SGHRS and CDR2 YFSETQ. V is pruned by 4 bases and J by 0 bases, leaving 14 bases of the junction without a gene match.